Sequencing of this T cell receptor beta chain was carried out in a study of T cell clonotyping in hematopoietic cell transplantation. The method was immunoSEQ multiplex PCR; TCRdb's version includes in-frame clones alone and lacks a portion of them. The sample lists nearly 9,000 clones, roughly 85% occurring once. Germline lookup yields CDR1 SGDLS and CDR2 YYNGEE. The length of the CDR3 is 16 residues. V dropped 0 bases and J dropped 3 bases, with 12 bases sitting between them. Whole-study findings and limits: Cells were unsorted, so CD4 and CD8 contributions were not separated. Higher Inverse Simpson Index values in graft donor and pretransplant recipient predicted broader posttransplant TCR diversity.

A note on this clone: No antigen is known for it.

Recipients were bled about 28 days pretransplant and at posttransplant days 30, 100, 180. V usage is TRBV9 and J usage is TRBJ2-2; D not resolved. The sample was PBMCs, taken 180 days after allogeneic stem cell transplant. This sequence was found in a female patient in her 30s who had an allogeneic stem cell transplant, so the T cells may come from the graft donor. Some clones in this sample may be carry-over from other donors' samples. CDR3 sequence (DNA): TGTGCCAGCAGCGTAGCTACGCCTTGGGACACCGGGGAGCTGTTTTTT. Protein product: CASSVATPWDTGELFF.